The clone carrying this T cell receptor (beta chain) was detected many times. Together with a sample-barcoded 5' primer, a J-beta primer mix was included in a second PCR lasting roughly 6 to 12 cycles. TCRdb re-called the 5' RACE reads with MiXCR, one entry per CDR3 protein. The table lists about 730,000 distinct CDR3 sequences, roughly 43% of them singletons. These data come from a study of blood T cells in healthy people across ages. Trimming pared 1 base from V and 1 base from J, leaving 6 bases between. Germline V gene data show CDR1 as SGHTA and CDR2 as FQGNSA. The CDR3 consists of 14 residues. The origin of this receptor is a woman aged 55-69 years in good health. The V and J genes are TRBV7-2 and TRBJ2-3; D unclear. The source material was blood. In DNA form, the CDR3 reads TGTGCCAGCAGCTTAGTGGTTGGCACAGATACGCAGTATTTT. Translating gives CASSLVVGTDTQYF.